The sequence of this TCR beta chain was determined in a study of STAT3 mutations in large granular lymphocyte leukemia. A note on this clone: Its antigen is not identified.

The ends were cut back, 4 bases at V and 3 bases at J, with 11 bases in the middle. Per the germline V gene, CDR1 is SGHRS and CDR2 is YFSETQ. The CDR3 is 14 residues long. Produced via immunoSEQ multiplex PCR; TCRdb's table is partial and in-frame only. The data hold 15,000 or so clones, with 84% observed a single time. Study-wide findings and caveats: In about 35% of the 18 patients, new TCR clonotypes emerged after therapy. Every T-LGLL patient had at least one immunodominant TCRbeta clonotype.

The clonotype was recovered from a man aged 50 to 60 with T-cell large granular lymphocyte leukemia. Some clones in this sample may be carry-over from other donors' samples. The sequenced material came from peripheral blood mononuclear cells. The chain combines TRBV5-1 with TRBJ1-3; D ambiguous. The CDR3 here is CASSLGSIGNTIYF. CDR3 in DNA: TGCGCCAGCAGCCTAGGGAGTATTGGAAACACCATATATTTT.